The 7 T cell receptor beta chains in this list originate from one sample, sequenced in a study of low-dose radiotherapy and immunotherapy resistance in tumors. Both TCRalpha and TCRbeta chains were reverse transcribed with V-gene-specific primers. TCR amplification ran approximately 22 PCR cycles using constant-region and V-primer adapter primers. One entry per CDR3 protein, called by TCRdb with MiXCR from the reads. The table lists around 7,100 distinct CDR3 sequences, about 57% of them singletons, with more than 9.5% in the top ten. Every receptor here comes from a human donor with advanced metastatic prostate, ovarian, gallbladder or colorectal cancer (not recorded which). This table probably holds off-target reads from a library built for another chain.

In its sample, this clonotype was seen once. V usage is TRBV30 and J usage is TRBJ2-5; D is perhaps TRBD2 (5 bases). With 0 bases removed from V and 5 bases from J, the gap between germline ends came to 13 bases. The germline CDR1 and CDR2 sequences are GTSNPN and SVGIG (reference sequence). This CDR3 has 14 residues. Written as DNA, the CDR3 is TGTGCCTGGAGTGTACGACGGGGAATGGAGACCCAGTACTTC. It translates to CAWSVRRGMETQYF.

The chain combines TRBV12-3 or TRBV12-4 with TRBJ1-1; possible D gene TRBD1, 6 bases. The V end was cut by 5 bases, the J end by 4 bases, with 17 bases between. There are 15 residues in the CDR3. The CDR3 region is CASSPWAGDGTEAFF. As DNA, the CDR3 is TGTGCCAGCAGTCCTTGGGCAGGGGACGGCACTGAAGCTTTCTTT.

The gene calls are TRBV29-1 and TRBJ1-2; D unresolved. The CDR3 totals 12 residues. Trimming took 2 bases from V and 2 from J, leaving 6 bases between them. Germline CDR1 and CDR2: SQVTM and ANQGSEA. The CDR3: CSVENINYGYTF. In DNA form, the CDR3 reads TGCAGCGTTGAAAACATCAACTATGGCTACACCTTC.

CDR3 coding DNA: TGTGCCAGCAGCATTTACGGGACAGGGGTGTCAACTAATGAAAAACTGTTTTTT. Translating gives CASSIYGTGVSTNEKLFF. The chain carries TRBV27 and TRBJ1-4; TRBD1 matches at 10 bases. After removal of 6 bases from V and 0 bases from J, the junction contained 10 bases not matched to a gene. The germline gives CDR1 MNHEY, CDR2 SMNVEV (reference sequence). CDR3 size: 18 residues.

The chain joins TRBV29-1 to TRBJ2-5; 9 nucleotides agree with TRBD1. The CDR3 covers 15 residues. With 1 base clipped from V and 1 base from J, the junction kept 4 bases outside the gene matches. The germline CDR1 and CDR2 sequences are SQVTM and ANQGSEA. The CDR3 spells CSVEAGTGFQETQYF. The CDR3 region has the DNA TGCAGCGTTGAAGCCGGGACAGGGTTCCAAGAGACCCAGTACTTC.

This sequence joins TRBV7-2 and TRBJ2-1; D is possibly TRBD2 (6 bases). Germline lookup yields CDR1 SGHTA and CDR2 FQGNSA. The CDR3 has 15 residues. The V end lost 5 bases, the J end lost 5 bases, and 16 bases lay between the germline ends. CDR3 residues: CASSQRPGTDNEQFF. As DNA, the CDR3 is TGTGCCAGCAGCCAAAGGCCCGGGACTGACAATGAGCAGTTCTTC.

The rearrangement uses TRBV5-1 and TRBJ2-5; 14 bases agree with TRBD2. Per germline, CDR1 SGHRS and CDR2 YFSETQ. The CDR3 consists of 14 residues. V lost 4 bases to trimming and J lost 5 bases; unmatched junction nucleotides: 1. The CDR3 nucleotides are TGCGCCAGCAGCGGGACTAGCGGGGGCGAGACCCAGTACTTC. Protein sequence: CASSGTSGGETQYF.